The entry below gives a single TCR beta chain sequence along with its context. This sample was taken from a study of blood T cell repertoires in COVID-19. As for the study in general: Italy, Spain and the United States were the sources of the convalescent and acute COVID-19 samples.

Germline V gene sequence: CDR1 GTSNPN, CDR2 SVGIG (reference sequence). V was pared by 2 bases and J by 4 bases, with 18 bases between. This CDR3 is built from 15 residues. Authors' data handling: Counts of nucleated cells, estimated from reference gene primer amplification, were obtained. TCRdb keeps only in-frame clones here, not all; method: immunoSEQ multiplex PCR. V and J calls and clone size are copied from that table; D and trimming were computed from the DNA. Here the sample spans fewer than 85,000 clones, about three quarters being singletons. This clonotype was sampled from a woman older than 75 with active or convalescent COVID-19. The chain has TRBV30 and TRBJ2-7, with D perhaps TRBD2 (7 bases). The sequencing sample was made of peripheral blood. The CDR3 loop reads CAWSRGGGGGYEQYF. CDR3 DNA: TGTGCCTGGAGTAGGGGCGGAGGGGGGGGATACGAGCAGTACTTC.